Listed here is a single T cell receptor beta chain. The data were obtained in a study of blood T cell repertoires in COVID-19. Produced via immunoSEQ multiplex PCR; TCRdb's table is partial and in-frame only. This sample carries approximately 270,000 clones, roughly 90% of them seen once, and the ten largest clones take 2.5% to 3%. Germline V gene lookup returns CDR1 SGHTA and CDR2 FQGTGA. There are 15 residues in the CDR3. The V and J ends lost 7 bases and 4 bases respectively, with 17 bases between them. This rearrangement joins TRBV7-3 to TRBJ1-3; D is uncertain. Sequencing input: PBMCs or T cells enriched from blood (not recorded which). This receptor was identified in a man aged 40-50 years who had been exposed to COVID-19. The CDR3 DNA is TGTGCCAGCATCCCCTCGTGGGCAGAAGGAAACACCATATATTTT. It encodes CASIPSWAEGNTIYF.